One sample yielded the 32 T cell receptor beta chains listed below, sequenced in a study of cytomegalovirus exposure and HLA in healthy donors. 13 Jbeta primers and 60 Vbeta primers were used for the PCR. Repertoires were generated with immunoSEQ multiplex PCR, while TCRdb's copy carries only in-frame clones and drops some. The sample has around 59,000 clones, approximately 80% seen once. The sequenced material came from PBMCs. Every receptor here comes from a woman in her forties in good health and CMV-seronegative.

This chain links TRBV5-1 with TRBJ2-1, with a tentative D call TRBD2 (6 bases). Germline loops: CDR1 SGHRS, CDR2 YFSETQ. Trimming left V 0 bases short and J 2 bases short, with 15 bases between. The CDR3 runs 17 residues. The CDR3 nucleotides are TGCGCCAGCAGCTTGGGGGGCGGGGCGTTGACCTACAATGAGCAGTTCTTC. It translates to CASSLGGGALTYNEQFF.

This clone was counted a few times. The chain combines TRBV5-4 with TRBJ1-1; weak D call: TRBD1 (6 bases). This CDR3 spans 15 amino acids. Trimming removed 5 bases at V and 3 bases at J, with 17 bases between. Per germline, CDR1 SGHNT and CDR2 YYREEE (reference sequence). CDR3 bases: TGTGCCAGCAGATCCCCCACAGGGAGGGACACTGAAGCTTTCTTT. Its translation is CASRSPTGRDTEAFF.

The chain couples TRBV27 to TRBJ2-2; 7 bases are a match to TRBD2. The CDR3 has 14 amino acids. Germline V gene sequence: CDR1 MNHEY, CDR2 SMNVEV (reference sequence). J gave up 5 bases and V 3 bases, and 3 bases lay outside the gene matches. CDR3 amino acids: CASSLGGATGELFF. In DNA form, the CDR3 reads TGTGCCAGCAGTTTGGGAGGGGCTACCGGGGAGCTGTTTTTT.

This clone showed up just a few times. The chain carries TRBV2 and TRBJ2-1, with TRBD1 identical over 10 bases. This CDR3 comprises 17 residues. The V and J ends lost 6 bases and 4 bases, in that order; junction bases with no gene match: 12. Per the germline V gene, CDR1 is SNHLY and CDR2 is FYNNEI. The CDR3 region has the DNA TGTGCCAGCAGCCACGACCCCGGGACAGGGGCGTACAATGAGCAGTTCTTC. Translating it yields CASSHDPGTGAYNEQFF.

The V call is TRBV5-1, the J call TRBJ2-7, with TRBD1 matching over 8 bases. The CDR3 sequence is 14 residues long. The V segment lost 2 bases and the J segment 1 base; nucleotides outside the gene matches: 2. Per germline, CDR1 SGHRS and CDR2 YFSETQ. CDR3 residues: CASSFRTGSYEQYF. CDR3 in DNA: TGCGCCAGCAGCTTTCGGACAGGGTCCTACGAGCAGTACTTC.

This chain joins TRBV28 and TRBJ1-2; no firm D call. The CDR3 runs 13 residues. Deletions cut 6 bases from V and 13 bases from J, with 21 bases between. CDR1 is MDHEN, CDR2 SYDVKM, per germline. As DNA, the CDR3 is TGTGCCAGCAGCCTCGGAGGTCGGTTTCGAGCCACCTTC. It yields the protein CASSLGGRFRATF.

The chain is built from TRBV27 and TRBJ2-7; TRBD2 matches at 7 bases. The V segment lost 6 bases and the J segment 0 bases; nucleotides outside the gene matches: 11. The CDR3 is 16 residues long. Germline CDR1 is MNHEY and CDR2 is SMNVEV (reference sequence). The CDR3 is CASSRLRAGPSYEQYF. In nucleotides, the CDR3 is TGTGCCAGCAGCCGACTCCGAGCGGGACCCTCCTACGAGCAGTACTTC.

The genes are TRBV28 and TRBJ2-1, with TRBD2 matching 14 bases. The CDR3 is made up of 16 amino acids. Trimming cost V 5 bases and J 15 bases; bases outside gene matches: 15. Germline V CDR1 and CDR2: MDHEN, SYDVKM. CDR3: CASSPGTSGREGVWFF. The DNA of the CDR3 is TGTGCCAGCAGTCCCGGGACTAGCGGGAGAGAGGGAGTATGGTTCTTC.

The V and J genes are TRBV4-2 and TRBJ2-1, with TRBD2 as a possible D gene (5 bases). V shed 1 base and J shed 0 bases, with 13 bases lying between them. Germline CDR1 and CDR2: LGHNA and YNFKEQ. The CDR3 has 17 residues. CDR3 loop: CASSQGGSSYSYNEQFF. The CDR3 nucleotides read TGTGCCAGCAGCCAAGGAGGGAGCTCCTACTCCTACAATGAGCAGTTCTTC.

This rearrangement joins TRBV11-3 to TRBJ2-2; D perhaps matches TRBD1 (6 bases). V shed 0 bases and J shed 2 bases, with 16 bases lying between them. This CDR3 has 18 amino acids. The germline V gene encodes CDR1 SGHNT and CDR2 YENEEA. CDR3 amino acids: CASSLDYLGTTNTGELFF. In nucleotides, the CDR3 is TGTGCCAGCAGCTTAGATTATCTCGGGACAACCAACACCGGGGAGCTGTTTTTT.

This clone was detected once. The chain uses TRBV10-3 and TRBJ2-5, with 13 bases matching TRBD2. V lost 10 bases, J lost 4 bases, and 3 bases stayed unmatched. The CDR3 extends over 13 amino acids. Germline CDR1 reads ENHRY; CDR2 reads SYGVKD. CDR3 amino acids: CATRTSGRETQYF. DNA of the CDR3: TGTGCCACTCGGACTAGCGGGAGAGAGACCCAGTACTTC.

This chain links TRBV7-9 with TRBJ2-6; TRBD2 aligns across 7 bases. Germline trimming cut 5 bases from V and 4 bases from J; bases unmatched to any gene: 5. CDR3 length: 15 amino acids. The germline CDR1 and CDR2 sequences are SEHNR and FQNEAQ (reference sequence). CDR3 nucleotides: TGTGCCAGCAGCGTCGCGGGAGCCGGGGCCAACGTCCTGACTTTC. Translating it yields CASSVAGAGANVLTF.

V usage is TRBV27 and J usage is TRBJ2-1; 9 bases are a match to TRBD1. Germline CDR1 reads MNHEY; CDR2 reads SMNVEV (reference sequence). J lost 0 bases, V lost 4 bases, and 4 bases had no gene match. The CDR3 is made up of 16 amino acids. The CDR3 sequence: CASSSGTGISYNEQFF. CDR3 bases: TGTGCCAGCAGTTCAGGGACAGGGATCTCCTACAATGAGCAGTTCTTC.

The CDR3, as DNA: TGTGCCAGCAGCTCAGGGACAGGGGGCGCTGGCTATGGCTACACCTTC. It is translated as CASSSGTGGAGYGYTF. This chain connects TRBV9 to TRBJ1-2; TRBD1 matches 12 bases. J gave up 4 bases and V 4 bases, and 8 bases lay outside the gene matches. CDR3 length equals 16 residues. Germline values: CDR1 SGDLS, CDR2 YYNGEE. Filled out from reference TRBV9 and TRBJ1-2, the complete variable domain reads DSGVTQTPKHLITATGQRVTLRCSPRSGDLSVYWYQQSLDQGLQFLIQYYNGEERAKGNILERFSAQQFPDLHSELNLSSLELGDSALYFCASSSGTGGAGYGYTFGSGTRLTVV.

This clone was seen only a few times. This rearrangement joins TRBV7-9 to TRBJ1-1, with 9 bases identical to TRBD1. Trimming at V came to 1 base and at J to 11 bases, leaving 8 bases not matched to a gene. Germline V lookup: CDR1 SEHNR, CDR2 FQNEAQ (reference sequence). The CDR3 consists of 14 residues. Written as DNA, the CDR3 is TGTGCCAGCAGCTTAGATACAGGGGGCGTTGAGGCTTTCTTT. Protein product: CASSLDTGGVEAFF.

V is TRBV5-1 and J is TRBJ1-1; D perhaps matches TRBD1 (5 bases). This CDR3 spans 13 amino acids. The germline V gene encodes CDR1 SGHRS and CDR2 YFSETQ. V was clipped by 5 bases and J by 7 bases, with 15 bases between them. In DNA form, the CDR3 reads TGCGCCAGCAGTACCGACAGAACCAATGAAGCTTTCTTT. Translated, it gives CASSTDRTNEAFF.

The chain joins TRBV28 to TRBJ1-1; D may be TRBD1 (5 bases). The germline V and J ends were trimmed by 1 base and 6 bases, with 21 bases remaining between them. Germline V lookup: CDR1 MDHEN, CDR2 SYDVKM. This CDR3 spans 17 amino acids. For the CDR3, the DNA is TGTGCCAGCAGTTTATCGCCTCTCGGCAGGGTAAGAGCTGAAGCTTTCTTT. Its translation: CASSLSPLGRVRAEAFF.

This chain connects TRBV5-1 to TRBJ2-3; a possible D gene is TRBD1 (5 bases). This CDR3 spans 15 amino acids. Trimming cost V 0 bases and J 3 bases, with 11 bases left between them. The germline V gene encodes CDR1 SGHRS and CDR2 YFSETQ. CDR3 DNA: TGCGCCAGCAGCTTGGGGGCAGGGTGGACAGATACGCAGTATTTT. Residues: CASSLGAGWTDTQYF.

The chain carries TRBV5-1 and TRBJ1-1, with 11 nucleotides matching TRBD1. Per the germline V gene, CDR1 is SGHRS and CDR2 is YFSETQ. After removal of 3 bases from V and 0 bases from J, the junction contained 4 bases not matched to a gene. CDR3 size: 16 residues. The CDR3 region has the DNA TGCGCCAGCAGCTCTGCGGACAGGGGGCTGAACACTGAAGCTTTCTTT. As protein: CASSSADRGLNTEAFF.

This clone was counted a few times. The chain joins TRBV2 to TRBJ1-5; tentatively, D is TRBD1 (5 bases). The V gene lost 2 bases and the J gene lost 6 bases, with 20 bases spanning the gap. The CDR3 consists of 17 residues. CDR1 SNHLY and CDR2 FYNNEI come from the germline V gene. In nucleotides, the CDR3 is TGTGCCAGCAGTGAAACGAGGACAAGGGGCCAAAGTCAGCCCCAGCATTTT. As protein: CASSETRTRGQSQPQHF. Complete variable domain (other parts from reference TRBV2 and TRBJ1-5): EPEVTQTPSHQVTQMGQEVILRCVPISNHLYFYWYRQILGQKVEFLVSFYNNEISEKSEIFDDQFSVERPDGSNFTLKIRSTKLEDSAMYFCASSETRTRGQSQPQHFGDGTRLSIL.

The chain recombines TRBV5-6 with TRBJ2-5; 12 positions agree with TRBD2. CDR1 and CDR2 from the germline V gene are SGHDT and YYEEEE. With V trimmed by 3 bases and J by 5 bases, 8 bases remained unmatched. The CDR3 consists of 16 residues. The CDR3 bases are TGTGCCAGCAGCTCCGCACTAGCGGGAGGAATGGAGACCCAGTACTTC. Translation: CASSSALAGGMETQYF.

This clone occurred a few times. The V gene is TRBV2, the J gene TRBJ2-1; D may be TRBD1 (6 bases). Germline V gene data show CDR1 as SNHLY and CDR2 as FYNNEI. The V and J ends lost 6 bases and 4 bases respectively, with 25 bases between them. The CDR3 extends over 18 amino acids. CDR3 sequence (DNA): TGTGCCAGCAGGGAACCTCCCGGATGGGGGCTGGGGTACAATGAGCAGTTCTTC. Translated: CASREPPGWGLGYNEQFF.

V usage is TRBV7-9 and J usage is TRBJ2-7; D not resolved. The CDR3 runs 13 residues. V was pared by 2 bases and J by 4 bases, with 9 bases between. CDR1 is SEHNR, CDR2 FQNEAQ, per germline (reference sequence). CDR3: CASSLSSWYEQYF. The CDR3 coding sequence is TGTGCCAGCAGCTTAAGTAGCTGGTACGAGCAGTACTTC.

This chain connects TRBV5-1 to TRBJ1-1; TRBD1 matches 8 bases. This CDR3 has 15 amino acids. Trimming cost V 3 bases and J 0 bases; bases outside gene matches: 4. Germline V gene data show CDR1 as SGHRS and CDR2 as YFSETQ. The CDR3 protein is CASSYRQGMNTEAFF. The CDR3 DNA sequence: TGCGCCAGCAGCTATCGACAGGGGATGAACACTGAAGCTTTCTTT. Using reference TRBV5-1 and TRBJ1-1 for the parts outside the CDR3, the full variable domain is KAGVTQTPRYLIKTRGQQVTLSCSPISGHRSVSWYQQTPGQGLQFLFEYFSETQRNKGNFPGRFSGRQFSNSRSEMNVSTLELGDSALYLCASSYRQGMNTEAFFGQGTRLTVV.

This rearrangement joins TRBV5-1 to TRBJ2-3; D is ambiguous. The V end was cut by 4 bases, the J end by 3 bases, with 15 bases between. The CDR3 is 15 amino acids. Germline loops: CDR1 SGHRS, CDR2 YFSETQ. The CDR3 here is CASSPQRIATDTQYF. CDR3 sequence (DNA): TGCGCCAGCAGCCCGCAGCGTATTGCAACAGATACGCAGTATTTT. Together with reference TRBV5-1 and TRBJ2-3, the CDR3 gives the full variable domain: KAGVTQTPRYLIKTRGQQVTLSCSPISGHRSVSWYQQTPGQGLQFLFEYFSETQRNKGNFPGRFSGRQFSNSRSEMNVSTLELGDSALYLCASSPQRIATDTQYFGPGTRLTVL.

The rearrangement joins TRBV19 to TRBJ2-5; D is undetermined. CDR1 and CDR2 from the germline V gene are LNHDA and SQIVND (reference sequence). CDR3 length: 13 amino acids. V was clipped by 3 bases and J by 5 bases, with 10 bases between them. DNA for the CDR3: TGTGCCAGTAGTATTTTGCAGTGGGAGACCCAGTACTTC. This encodes CASSILQWETQYF.

This clone was seen only a few times. The chain links TRBV6-1 to TRBJ2-3; 16 nucleotides match TRBD2. CDR3 length equals 17 residues. CDR1 is MNHNS and CDR2 is SASEGT in the germline V gene. The J segment lost 4 bases and the V segment lost 3 bases, leaving 4 bases of the junction unmatched. Here the CDR3 DNA reads TGTGCCAGCAGTGAGGCGGGACTAGCGGGAGGGCCAGATACGCAGTATTTT. As protein: CASSEAGLAGGPDTQYF.

The V gene is TRBV10-3, the J gene TRBJ2-3, with TRBD1 matching 9 bases. J was trimmed by 4 bases and V by 7 bases; bases with no gene match: 9. This CDR3 spans 15 amino acids. Germline-derived CDR1 and CDR2 are ENHRY and SYGVKD. CDR3 in DNA: TGTGCCATCAACTCGGACAGGGGAGTATCAGATACGCAGTATTTT. Its translation is CAINSDRGVSDTQYF.

CDR3 loop: CASTSPVGQGQPQHF. CDR3 coding DNA: TGTGCCAGTACCTCTCCTGTGGGGCAGGGTCAGCCCCAGCATTTT. The rearrangement links TRBV19 to TRBJ1-5; possibly TRBD1 for D (5 bases). The V and J ends lost 7 bases and 6 bases respectively, with 19 bases between them. Germline CDR1 is LNHDA and CDR2 is SQIVND (reference sequence). This CDR3 comprises 15 residues.

V usage is TRBV5-5 and J usage is TRBJ2-1; 8 bases agree with TRBD2. CDR1 is SGHKS, CDR2 YYEKEE, per germline (reference sequence). This CDR3 region has 14 residues. After removal of 2 bases from V and 8 bases from J, the junction contained 6 bases not matched to a gene. The CDR3 sequence: CASSFPGGPYEQFF. The CDR3 region has the DNA TGTGCCAGCAGCTTCCCGGGAGGGCCATATGAGCAGTTCTTC.

V gene TRBV7-2 combines with J gene TRBJ2-1; D gene unclear. V dropped 2 bases and J dropped 5 bases, with 10 bases sitting between them. The CDR3 contains 14 residues. Germline CDR1 SGHTA, CDR2 FQGNSA. CDR3 sequence (DNA): TGTGCCAGCAGCTTATCGTCAGACAACAATGAGCAGTTCTTC. Its protein product is CASSLSSDNNEQFF.

This clone showed up just a few times. This sequence joins TRBV5-5 and TRBJ1-2; 7 bases map to TRBD1. Trimming took 3 bases from V and 8 from J; bases not matched to a gene: 4. The CDR3 is made up of 12 amino acids. CDR1 SGHKS and CDR2 YYEKEE come from the germline V gene (reference sequence). The CDR3 loop reads CASSWGQYGYTF. The CDR3 DNA follows: TGTGCCAGCAGCTGGGGACAGTACGGCTACACCTTC. Combining the CDR3 with reference TRBV5-5 and TRBJ1-2 gives the whole variable domain DAGVTQSPTHLIKTRGQQVTLRCSPISGHKSVSWYQQVLGQGPQFIFQYYEKEERGRGNFPDRFSARQFPNYSSELNVNALLLGDSALYLCASSWGQYGYTFGSGTRLTVV.